What follows is one T cell receptor (beta chain) and its context. This sample is drawn from a study of neoadjuvant anti-PD-1 for oral cavity cancer. Looked up from germline, CDR1 is LNHDA and CDR2 is SQIVND (reference sequence). The CDR3 contains 13 residues. Losses at the gene ends were 8 bases for V and 4 bases for J; bases not matched to a gene: 8. TCRdb's copy holds only in-frame clones and misses some; the assay was immunoSEQ multiplex PCR. The profile shows around 15,000 clones, about 69% of them singletons. This clonotype was sampled from a person between 35 and 79 years old with oral cavity squamous cell carcinoma. The material was PBMCs, obtained before nivolumab (anti-PD-1) treatment. The V and J genes are TRBV19 and TRBJ2-7; TRBD1 agrees at 7 bases. CDR3 bases: TGTGCCAGTTCCCGGGACAGACAGTACGAGCAGTACTTC. Protein: CASSRDRQYEQYF.